Listed below are T cell receptor beta chains from one sample, sequenced in a study of blood T cells in healthy people across ages. TCRdb reanalysed the 5' RACE reads using MiXCR and keeps one entry per CDR3 protein. In the table there are around 1,900,000 distinct CDR3 sequences, around 40% of which are singletons. Material: blood. The receptors stem from a human donor in good health. CDR3s include the opening cysteine and the closing phenylalanine or tryptophan. The order of the fields is J gene, V gene, D gene, clone size, CDR3 DNA, CDR3 protein. D genes are given only for firm matches. Clone sizes are given selectively: once, few, many, or a class where the clone is expanded.

TRBJ1-1	TRBV5-1	TRBD1	.	TGCGCCAGCAGCCCGGGACAGGGAATACCTGAAGCTTTCTTT	CASSPGQGIPEAFF
TRBJ1-6	TRBV9	TRBD1	.	TGTGCCAGCAGGAGGGACAGCGGGAGTTCACCCCTCCACTTT	CASRRDSGSSPLHF
TRBJ1-2	TRBV3-1	.	.	TGTGCCAGCAGCCAAGACGAGTTCCCCTCAACTGGTGGCTACACCTTC	CASSQDEFPSTGGYTF
TRBJ1-5	TRBV24-1	.	.	TGTGCCACCAGTTCGGGGAATCAGCCCCAGCATTTT	CATSSGNQPQHF
TRBJ1-2	TRBV5-1	.	.	TGCGCCAGCAGCTTGGCGGACTCCTATGGCTACACCTTC	CASSLADSYGYTF
TRBJ1-6	TRBV7-2	.	.	TGTGCCAGCAGCTTAGCGGGCCGGAGGGATTCACCCCTCCACTTT	CASSLAGRRDSPLHF
TRBJ2-5	TRBV7-8	.	once	TGTGCTAGCACCCCCAGTGGGGAGCAGTACTTC	CASTPSGEQYF
TRBJ1-2	TRBV3-1	.	few	TGTGCCAGCAGCCCAACACCAGGGGAGGTGGGCTATGGCTACACCTTC	CASSPTPGEVGYGYTF
TRBJ1-5	TRBV4-3	.	.	TGCGCCAGCAGCCAAGAGCTCGGCGGTAATCAGCCCCAGCATTTT	CASSQELGGNQPQHF
TRBJ2-2	TRBV29-1	TRBD2	few	TGCAGCTACTGGACTAGCAACACCGGGGAGCTGTTTTTT	CSYWTSNTGELFF
TRBJ2-3	TRBV20-1	TRBD2	few	TGCAGTGCCGACGCAGGACTAGCGTTGAAGGAGGATACGCAGTATTTT	CSADAGLALKEDTQYF
TRBJ1-2	TRBV28	TRBD1	few	TGTGCCAGCAGTTCTAGACAGGGCCTCGGCTACACCTTC	CASSSRQGLGYTF
TRBJ2-7	TRBV5-1	TRBD1	.	TGCGCCAGCAGCTTGGACGGGACAGGGACCTCCGAGCAGTACTTC	CASSLDGTGTSEQYF
TRBJ2-3	TRBV28	.	.	TGTGCCAGCGACCCCGGGGGCCGCGTAACAGATACGCAGTATTTT	CASDPGGRVTDTQYF
TRBJ1-2	TRBV7-2	TRBD1	.	TGTGCCAGCCAAGAGACAGGGGCGTCCCCGTCCTTCTATGGCTACACCTTC	CASQETGASPSFYGYTF
TRBJ2-1	TRBV12-3/TRBV12-4	TRBD1	once	TGTGCCAGCACCTCGGGACAGGAGCAGTTCTTC	CASTSGQEQFF
TRBJ2-5	TRBV7-9	.	few	TGTGCCAGCAGCTTAGCATTGGCGGGGTTGGCAGAGACCCAGTACTTC	CASSLALAGLAETQYF